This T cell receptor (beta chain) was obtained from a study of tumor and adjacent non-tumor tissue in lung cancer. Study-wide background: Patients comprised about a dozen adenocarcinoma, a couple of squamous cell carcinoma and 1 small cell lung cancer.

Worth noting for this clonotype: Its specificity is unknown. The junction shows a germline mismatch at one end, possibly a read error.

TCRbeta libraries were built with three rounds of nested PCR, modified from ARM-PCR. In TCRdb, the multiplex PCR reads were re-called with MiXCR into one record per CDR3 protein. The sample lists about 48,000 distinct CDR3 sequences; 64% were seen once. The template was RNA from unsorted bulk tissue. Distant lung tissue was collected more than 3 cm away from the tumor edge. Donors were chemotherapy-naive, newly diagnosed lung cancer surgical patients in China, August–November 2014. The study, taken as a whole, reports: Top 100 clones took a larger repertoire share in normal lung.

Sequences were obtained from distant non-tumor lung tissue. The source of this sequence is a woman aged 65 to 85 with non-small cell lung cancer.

CDR3 coding DNA: TGTACCATCAGTTCTACAGGGGGCGAGAGCAAGACCCAGTACTTC. This translates into CTISSTGGESKTQYF. The rearrangement joins TRBV10-3 to TRBJ2-5; 9 nucleotides match TRBD1. The CDR3 is 15 residues long. Germline V CDR1 and CDR2: ENHRY, SYGVKD.